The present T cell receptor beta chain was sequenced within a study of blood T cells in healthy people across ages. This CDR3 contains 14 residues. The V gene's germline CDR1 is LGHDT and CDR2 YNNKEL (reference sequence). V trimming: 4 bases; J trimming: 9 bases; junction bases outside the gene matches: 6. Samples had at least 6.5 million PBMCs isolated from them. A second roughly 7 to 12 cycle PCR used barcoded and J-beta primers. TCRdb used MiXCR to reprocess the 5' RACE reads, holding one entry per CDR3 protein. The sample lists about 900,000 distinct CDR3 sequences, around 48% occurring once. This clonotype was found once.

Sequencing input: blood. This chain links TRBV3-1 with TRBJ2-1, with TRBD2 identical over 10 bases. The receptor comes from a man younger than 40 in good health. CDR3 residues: CASSRTSGSPEQFF. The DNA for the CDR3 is TGTGCCAGCAGCCGGACTAGCGGATCCCCTGAGCAGTTCTTC.